This T cell receptor (beta chain) was recovered during a study of T cell repertoires in ileal Crohn's disease (dated by TCRdb to between 2018 and 2021). Regarding the research as a whole: The median duration of disease was around 8 years, and at the time of surgery 35% of patients were active smokers. A Rutgeerts score higher than i0 was the definition used for endoscopic postoperative recurrence. Postoperative therapy was given to about half of the patients, with thiopurines administered to about ten patients and anti-TNF agents administered to 15 to 20 patients. A prospective multicentre cohort supplied the approximately 56 Crohn's disease patients whose TCR repertoires were analysed. Running in parallel with the study was a multicentre cohort set up to find predictors of early endoscopic recurrence following ileocolonic resection. All patients had surgery for a complication: stricturing disease in about 60% and penetrating disease in roughly 40%. A total of roughly 170 mucosal samples from 60 or so patients were sequenced, collected from several sites on the surgical specimen and at postoperative endoscopy. Overall results and qualifications from the work: A significantly higher proportion of clonal expansions was observed in active smokers at surgery than in non-smokers (roughly 27% vs 19%, p=0.02). More high-frequency clones were carried by sorted CD8 T cells than by CD4 T cells, suggesting that mucosal expansions were mainly CD8. Endoscopic recurrence was found to be associated with higher high-frequency clone percentages at surgery, and recurrence was observed in all patients with clonality above 26.8% (18/57). Mucosal CD4 and CD8 T cells were sorted and sequenced only in a subgroup of patients, the size of which was not stated.

For commercial TCRB immunosequencing, approximately 480 nanograms of biopsy DNA were submitted for each sample. CDR3 regions were amplified from genomic DNA by Adaptive Biotechnology using a two-step, amplification bias-controlled multiplex PCR. Primers for every V and J gene segment were used in the first PCR, and barcodes and Illumina adapters were added in the second PCR. CDR3 libraries were sequenced on an Illumina instrument. The original pipeline was this. Vendor-provided pipelines were combined with custom analysis of raw data in R/Bioconductor under R version 3.3.0. Clonality, which ranges from 0 to 1, was calculated as the inverse of the normalised Shannon entropy across all productive clones. High-frequency clones were defined as the share of the repertoire occupied by the top 100 clones, with only clones passing a 95% confidence test being retained. Overlap between samples was measured with the Morisita-Horn index, while repertoire diversity was measured with the Simpson index. In TCRdb, the immuneACCESS table is reduced to in-frame sequences with V and J assigned. These tables do not hold every clone; where another copy was compared, an unresolved V gene accounts for under half, and the others remain unexplained. V, J and clone size derive from that table, while D and trimming were established from the DNA sequence. The sample table shows tens of thousands of clones, and roughly 81% are seen once. The ten largest clones take up less than 7% of the sample.

Adults with ileal or ileocolonic Crohn's disease for whom ileocolonic resection was indicated were considered eligible. Whole ileal mucosal biopsies were kept frozen at -80 degrees C prior to DNA extraction. Genomic DNA was extracted from frozen whole biopsies using a TRizol-based method and was quantified with a NanoDrop 2000 spectrophotometer. A word on this clone: Its antigen is not yet known. Base qualities are not provided; no much larger clone lies one nucleotide away.

This receptor was identified in an adult with Crohn's disease. Sequenced material: ileal tissue.

The CDR3 in this case is CASSRDSSTDTQYF. The DNA sequence reads TGCGCCAGCAGCCGGGACAGTAGCACAGATACGCAGTATTTT. Recombination linked TRBV5-1 to TRBJ2-3; 7 central bases correspond to TRBD1. V ends up 4 bases short and J 0 bases short, with an unmatched junction base count of 2. CDR1 SGHRS and CDR2 YFSETQ are derived from the germline V gene. The CDR3 sequence holds 14 residues, the cysteine and phenylalanine included. Only the CDR3 DNA stays, 42 bases, in frame from base 1.